This T cell receptor beta chain is from a study of neoadjuvant anti-PD-1 for oral cavity cancer. Blood libraries mostly used 450 to 550 ng genomic DNA, six replicates each. TCRdb keeps only in-frame clones here, not all; method: immunoSEQ multiplex PCR. The table has 68,000 or so clones, 85% seen once. Time point specified: after neoadjuvant nivolumab, at surgical resection. This CDR3 comprises 14 residues. Trimming pared 6 bases from V and 3 bases from J, leaving 15 bases between. Germline V gives CDR1 MNHEY, CDR2 SMNVEV (reference sequence). The receptor was derived from a person between 40 and 85 years old with oral cavity squamous cell carcinoma. This sample comprised PBMCs, obtained after nivolumab (anti-PD-1) treatment. The chain links TRBV27 to TRBJ2-7; D is tentatively TRBD1 or TRBD2 (5 bases each). The CDR3 region is CASRSYGTNYEQYF. CDR3 in DNA: TGTGCCAGCAGATCCTACGGGACGAACTACGAGCAGTACTTC.